This is a list of T cell receptor beta chains from one sample in a study of T cells after yellow fever vaccination. Each CDR3 protein is one row after TCRdb ran MiXCR on the 5' RACE reads. This table has roughly 300,000 distinct CDR3 sequences, roughly 7% appearing once. The sequencing here drew on PBMCs, taken more than 40 days after the first yellow fever vaccination. The receptors were gathered from a man between 18 and 35 years old who received the YFV17D yellow fever vaccine. Both conserved end residues are part of each CDR3. The order of the fields is J gene, D gene, V gene, clone size, CDR3 protein, CDR3 DNA. A D gene is named only where the DNA matches it firmly. Clone size is not always given. Where it is, it says once, few, many or a class for expanded clones.

>TRBJ2-1|NA|TRBV24-1|few
CATSDLAQNEQFF
TGTGCCACCAGTGATTTGGCGCAAAATGAGCAGTTCTTC
>TRBJ2-1|TRBD1|TRBV27|NA
CASSWTGPYNEQFF
TGTGCCAGCAGCTGGACAGGGCCCTACAATGAGCAGTTCTTC
>TRBJ2-1|NA|TRBV5-1|many
CASSSRGQLGNEQFF
TGCGCCAGCAGCAGCAGGGGCCAACTCGGCAATGAGCAGTTCTTC
>TRBJ2-7|NA|TRBV28|many
CASSSPGQGGSGEYF
TGTGCCAGCAGTTCACCCGGACAGGGAGGGAGTGGGGAGTACTTC
>TRBJ1-1|NA|TRBV4-2|many
CASSQGRQGHTEAFF
TGTGCCAGCAGCCAAGGACGGCAGGGTCACACTGAAGCTTTCTTT
>TRBJ2-1|NA|TRBV11-2|many
CASSLDLGAESEQFF
TGTGCCAGCAGCTTAGATCTGGGGGCAGAAAGTGAGCAGTTCTTC
>TRBJ2-2|NA|TRBV10-3|few
CAISVGSWSGELFF
TGTGCCATCAGTGTGGGGAGTTGGTCCGGGGAGCTGTTTTTT
>TRBJ1-6|TRBD1|TRBV3-1|few
CASSSRDSHNSPLHF
TGTGCCAGCAGCAGCCGGGACAGTCATAATTCACCCCTCCACTTT
>TRBJ1-5|TRBD1|TRBV6-5|many
CASHGTGEGQPQHF
TGTGCCAGCCATGGGACAGGGGAAGGGCAGCCCCAGCATTTT
>TRBJ2-1|NA|TRBV19|NA
CASSIGSCQYNEQFF
TGTGCCAGTAGTATAGGTAGCTGCCAATACAATGAGCAGTTCTTC
>TRBJ2-1|NA|TRBV2|NA
CASSVGDRFF
TGTGCCAGCAGTGTTGGGGACCGGTTCTTC
>TRBJ2-7|NA|TRBV5-1|few
CASSLSGREGEQYF
TGCGCCAGCAGCTTGTCGGGCAGAGAAGGGGAGCAGTACTTC
>TRBJ2-3|TRBD1|TRBV7-8|few
CASSTLTGGYTDTQYF
TGTGCCAGCAGCACCCTGACAGGGGGCTACACAGATACGCAGTATTTT
>TRBJ2-2|NA|TRBV21-1|few
CASSTGLERHGELFF
TGTGCCAGCAGCACTGGTCTAGAGCGTCACGGGGAGCTGTTTTTT
>TRBJ1-2|NA|TRBV7-3|many
CASSLTAGYGYTF
TGTGCCAGCAGCTTAACCGCAGGGTACGGCTACACCTTC
>TRBJ1-1|NA|TRBV4-3|many
CASSQDLSTEAFF
TGCGCCAGCAGCCAAGATCTGTCCACTGAAGCTTTCTTT
>TRBJ2-1|TRBD2|TRBV11-2|many
CASSYRLAAYNEQFF
TGTGCCAGCAGCTACCGACTAGCGGCCTACAATGAGCAGTTCTTC
>TRBJ1-2|NA|TRBV1|few
CTSSLRRVGYTF
TGCACCAGCAGCCTGAGAAGAGTAGGCTACACCTTC
>TRBJ2-4|TRBD1|TRBV11-1|few
CASSPQGAADIQYF
TGTGCCAGCAGCCCCCAGGGGGCGGCGGACATTCAGTACTTC
>TRBJ2-5|NA|TRBV11-2|many
CASSLGLHPGTQYF
TGTGCCAGCAGCTTAGGGCTGCACCCCGGGACCCAGTACTTC
>TRBJ2-7|NA|TRBV20-1|few
CSARDRHEQYF
TGCAGTGCTAGAGATAGGCACGAGCAGTACTTC
>TRBJ2-5|TRBD1|TRBV18|NA
CASSPPMGQGETQYF
TGTGCCAGCTCACCACCGATGGGACAGGGGGAGACCCAGTACTTC
>TRBJ1-2|NA|TRBV4-1|NA
CASSQDASGYGYTF
TGCGCCAGCAGCCAAGATGCTTCGGGGTATGGCTACACCTTC
>TRBJ1-1|NA|TRBV20-1|NA
CSADDYTGNTEAFF
TGCAGTGCGGATGACTATACAGGGAACACTGAAGCTTTCTTT
>TRBJ2-6|NA|TRBV4-2|NA
CASSQDNNSGANVLTF
TGTGCCAGCAGCCAAGATAACAACTCTGGGGCCAACGTCCTGACTTTC
>TRBJ2-2|TRBD2|TRBV20-1|many
CKHRLAGNTGELFF
TGCAAACACCGACTAGCGGGAAACACCGGGGAGCTGTTTTTT
>TRBJ2-5|TRBD2|TRBV4-2|many
CASSHALGGEETQYF
TGTGCCAGCAGCCATGCCTTGGGGGGGGAAGAGACCCAGTACTTC
>TRBJ1-2|TRBD1|TRBV5-4|few
CASSNGQGLYGYTF
TGTGCCAGCAGCAATGGACAGGGCCTCTATGGCTACACCTTC
>TRBJ2-5|NA|TRBV20-1|NA
CSARGEVQETQYF
TGCAGTGCTAGGGGAGAGGTGCAAGAGACCCAGTACTTC
>TRBJ1-1|NA|TRBV12-3/TRBV12-4|many
CASSSQREFTEAFF
TGTGCCAGCAGCAGCCAGAGGGAATTTACTGAAGCTTTCTTT
>TRBJ2-5|TRBD2|TRBV20-1|few
CSAGRAQGLQETQYF
TGCAGTGCTGGGAGGGCCCAAGGACTACAAGAGACCCAGTACTTC
>TRBJ2-6|NA|TRBV19|few
CASSLTPQGSGANVLTF
TGTGCCAGTAGCCTGACTCCTCAGGGATCTGGGGCCAACGTCCTGACTTTC
>TRBJ1-1|TRBD1|TRBV27|few
CASATTGGREAFF
TGTGCCAGCGCAACTACAGGGGGCCGAGAAGCTTTCTTT
>TRBJ1-1|NA|TRBV7-8|many
CASSSALAFEAGGLNTEAFF
TGTGCCAGCAGTTCGGCCCTAGCATTCGAGGCGGGGGGGCTGAACACTGAAGCTTTCTTT
>TRBJ1-5|NA|TRBV6-5|NA
CASSPNGRGGNQPQHF
TGTGCCAGCAGTCCGAACGGGAGGGGTGGCAATCAGCCCCAGCATTTT
>TRBJ2-3|NA|TRBV5-1|many
CASSLGGRSSTDTQYF
TGCGCCAGCAGCTTGGGCGGCAGATCTAGCACAGATACGCAGTATTTT
>TRBJ2-5|NA|TRBV29-1|many
CSVERDRRETQYF
TGCAGCGTTGAACGTGACAGACGGGAGACCCAGTACTTC
>TRBJ2-3|NA|TRBV7-9|NA
CASSPKDSRLGDTQYF
TGTGCCAGCAGCCCGAAGGACAGCCGCCTGGGAGATACGCAGTATTTT
>TRBJ1-5|NA|TRBV4-3|many
CASSRDRDQPQHF
TGCGCCAGCAGCAGGGACCGAGATCAGCCCCAGCATTTT
>TRBJ2-7|NA|TRBV5-4|NA
CASSLGRGRSYEQYF
TGTGCCAGCAGCTTGGGACGGGGGCGAAGTTACGAGCAGTACTTC
>TRBJ2-3|NA|TRBV9|NA
CASSTGAGTDTQYF
TGTGCCAGCAGCACCGGGGCCGGGACAGATACGCAGTATTTT
>TRBJ2-7|TRBD1|TRBV6-2/TRBV6-3|few
CASRFTGGGSYEQYF
TGTGCCAGCAGATTTACAGGGGGCGGGTCCTACGAGCAGTACTTC
>TRBJ2-3|TRBD2|TRBV7-8|NA
CASSLGLAGPGYTQYF
TGTGCCAGCAGCTTAGGTCTAGCGGGGCCAGGGTATACGCAGTATTTT
>TRBJ2-7|NA|TRBV7-2|NA
CASRPPIGEQYF
TGTGCCAGCAGACCGCCCATCGGCGAGCAGTACTTC
>TRBJ2-7|NA|TRBV7-3|NA
CASSFLTGSSYEQYF
TGTGCCAGCAGCTTTTTGACAGGTTCCTCCTACGAGCAGTACTTC
>TRBJ2-2|TRBD2|TRBV30|NA
CAWSKLAGGELFF
TGTGCCTGGAGTAAACTAGCGGGGGGGGAGCTGTTTTTT
>TRBJ1-1|NA|TRBV12-5|few
CASGFDGGAEAFF
TGTGCTAGTGGTTTTGACGGGGGGGCTGAAGCTTTCTTT
>TRBJ2-1|TRBD2|TRBV7-9|few
CASSSDSGGAHEQFF
TGTGCCAGCAGCTCGGATAGCGGGGGGGCTCATGAGCAGTTCTTC
>TRBJ2-5|NA|TRBV4-1|many
CASSQVGDPRRQETQYF
TGCGCCAGCAGCCAAGTCGGAGACCCCCGGCGCCAAGAGACCCAGTACTTC
>TRBJ1-4|TRBD1|TRBV5-6|many
CASSRTGNYNEKLFF
TGTGCCAGCAGCCGGACAGGGAACTATAATGAAAAACTGTTTTTT
>TRBJ1-4|NA|TRBV7-9|few
CASGGSSFEKLFF
TGTGCCAGCGGCGGTAGCTCGTTTGAAAAACTGTTTTTT
>TRBJ1-6|NA|TRBV15|few
CATSGRPGAGSPLHF
TGTGCCACCAGCGGCAGGCCCGGCGCGGGGTCACCCCTCCACTTT
>TRBJ1-6|NA|TRBV4-3|many
CASSQVRGSSSYNSPLHF
TGCGCCAGCAGCCAAGTGAGGGGGTCCAGCTCCTATAATTCACCCCTCCACTTT
>TRBJ2-5|TRBD2|TRBV27|NA
CASSLLSGGQETQYF
TGTGCCAGCAGTTTACTTAGCGGGGGCCAAGAGACCCAGTACTTC
>TRBJ1-2|NA|TRBV5-5|once
CASSPGRLCYGYTF
TGTGCCAGCAGCCCTGGGCGCCTCTGCTATGGCTACACCTTC
>TRBJ1-2|TRBD1|TRBV6-5|few
CASSYVQGANYGYTF
TGTGCCAGCAGTTACGTTCAGGGGGCTAACTATGGCTACACCTTC
>TRBJ2-5|NA|TRBV11-2|few
CASSQKRRIQGYQETQYF
TGTGCCAGCAGCCAAAAGCGACGGATACAAGGGTACCAAGAGACCCAGTACTTC